This is a list of T cell receptor beta chains from one sample in a study of cytomegalovirus exposure and HLA in healthy donors. Clones were sequenced by immunoSEQ multiplex PCR, and TCRdb holds only the in-frame ones, with some missing. The sample gives some 170,000 clones, about 69% of which show up once; about 2.5% is in the top ten. Source material: PBMCs. These TCRs come from a human donor in good health. Both conserved end residues are part of each CDR3. A D gene is named only where the DNA matches it firmly. The size entry is marked missing in some rows and otherwise reads once, few, many or a size class.

d_call | clone_size | j_call | v_call | cdr3_aa | cdr3_nt
TRBD1 | - | TRBJ2-5 | TRBV14 | CASSQYPQGAGGEQYF | TGTGCCAGCAGCCAATACCCTCAGGGGGCTGGTGGAGAGCAGTACTTC
- | - | TRBJ1-2 | TRBV27 | CASSLSGVAGGYGYTF | TGTGCCAGCAGTTTATCAGGGGTCGCGGGAGGCTATGGCTACACCTTC
- | - | TRBJ1-4 | TRBV9 | CASSSVSNEKLFF | TGTGCCAGCAGCTCCGTTAGTAATGAAAAACTGTTTTTT
- | - | TRBJ2-2 | TRBV18 | CASSRWTSSNTGELFF | TGTGCCAGCTCACGTTGGACAAGTTCGAACACCGGGGAGCTGTTTTTT
- | few | TRBJ1-5 | TRBV6-5 | CASRQTSNQPQHF | TGTGCCAGCAGACAGACAAGCAATCAGCCCCAGCATTTT
- | - | TRBJ2-7 | TRBV5-4 | CASSAGGVYYEQYF | TGTGCCAGCAGCGCAGGAGGGGTTTACTACGAGCAGTACTTC
- | once | TRBJ2-7 | TRBV19 | CASSMTDSTYEQYF | TGTGCCAGTAGTATGACGGACAGCACCTACGAGCAGTACTTC
TRBD1 | - | TRBJ2-7 | TRBV4-1 | CASSLKDRAYEQYF | TGCGCCAGCAGCCTTAAGGACAGGGCTTACGAGCAGTACTTC
- | - | TRBJ1-4 | TRBV5-8 | CASSLDGRSREKLFF | TGTGCCAGCAGCTTGGATGGGCGATCCAGAGAAAAACTGTTTTTT
- | - | TRBJ2-7 | TRBV7-8 | CASSLTGNYEQYF | TGTGCCAGCAGCTTAACGGGGAACTACGAGCAGTACTTC
TRBD1 | - | TRBJ1-2 | TRBV19 | CASSTRGQGRRGYTF | TGTGCCAGTAGTACGAGGGGACAGGGTAGGCGAGGCTACACCTTC
- | - | TRBJ2-3 | TRBV7-3 | CASSLTPGGLDTQYF | TGTGCCAGCAGCTTAACCCCGGGGGGCCTAGATACGCAGTATTTT
- | - | TRBJ2-5 | TRBV2 | CASSGLAETQYF | TGTGCCAGCAGTGGTCTAGCTGAGACCCAGTACTTC
- | - | TRBJ1-1 | TRBV7-3 | CASSIAGGNTEAFF | TGTGCCAGCAGCATTGCCGGGGGAAACACTGAAGCTTTCTTT
TRBD1 | - | TRBJ2-3 | TRBV7-3 | CASSYPTSDRGPGTDTQYF | TGTGCCAGCAGCTACCCCACAAGCGACAGGGGGCCGGGCACAGATACGCAGTATTTT
TRBD1 | - | TRBJ2-7 | TRBV2 | CAGGTGSYEQYF | TGTGCCGGGGGGACAGGGTCCTACGAGCAGTACTTC
- | - | TRBJ1-5 | TRBV19 | CASSIFGGANQPQHF | TGTGCCAGTAGTATATTTGGGGGGGCGAATCAGCCCCAGCATTTT
- | - | TRBJ2-2 | TRBV19 | CASSIDQGANTGELFF | TGTGCCAGTAGTATAGATCAAGGGGCGAACACCGGGGAGCTGTTTTTT
- | - | TRBJ1-1 | TRBV9 | CASSVAVNTEAFF | TGTGCCAGCAGCGTAGCGGTTAACACTGAAGCTTTCTTT
- | few | TRBJ1-1 | TRBV7-9 | CASSLAAENTEAFF | TGTGCCAGCAGCTTAGCAGCCGAGAACACTGAAGCTTTCTTT
TRBD1 | - | TRBJ1-2 | TRBV5-6 | CASSNIPGQGDWGYTF | TGTGCCAGCAGCAATATCCCGGGACAGGGAGATTGGGGCTACACCTTC
- | - | TRBJ2-7 | TRBV12-5 | CASGEFAGTYSREQYF | TGTGCTAGTGGTGAATTCGCCGGGACATACTCGCGTGAGCAGTACTTC
TRBD1 | few | TRBJ1-2 | TRBV28 | CASGRTGGAYGYTF | TGTGCCAGCGGAAGAACAGGGGGCGCCTATGGCTACACCTTC
- | - | TRBJ2-7 | TRBV5-8 | CASSLVESSGYEQYF | TGTGCCAGCAGCTTGGTTGAATCGAGCGGCTACGAGCAGTACTTC
TRBD1 | - | TRBJ1-1 | TRBV6-1 | CASIRQGAGDTEAFF | TGTGCCAGCATAAGACAGGGGGCCGGGGACACTGAAGCTTTCTTT
TRBD1 | - | TRBJ1-1 | TRBV19 | CAIRTGLNTEAFF | TGTGCCATCCGGACAGGGTTGAACACTGAAGCTTTCTTT
- | - | TRBJ2-7 | TRBV19 | CARADIYAYEQYF | TGTGCCAGAGCCGACATATATGCCTACGAGCAGTACTTC
TRBD1 | - | TRBJ1-1 | TRBV2 | CASTRQGGWTEAFF | TGTGCCAGCACCCGACAGGGGGGGTGGACTGAAGCTTTCTTT
- | - | TRBJ2-1 | TRBV9 | CASSHPRGWGYNEQFF | TGTGCCAGCAGCCATCCTAGGGGCTGGGGCTACAATGAGCAGTTCTTC
- | few | TRBJ1-3 | TRBV5-6 | CASSLYSWIRDTPGNTIYF | TGTGCCAGCAGCTTGTACTCTTGGATAAGGGACACCCCTGGAAACACCATATATTTT
- | - | TRBJ1-1 | TRBV2 | CASSFGSTEAFF | TGTGCCAGTTCATTTGGGAGCACTGAAGCTTTCTTT
TRBD1 | - | TRBJ1-1 | TRBV18 | CASSGAGQGNTEAFF | TGTGCCAGCTCGGGTGCTGGACAGGGGAACACTGAAGCTTTCTTT
TRBD1 | - | TRBJ1-1 | TRBV6-5 | CASSYGRTGVRTEAFF | TGTGCCAGCAGTTACGGACGGACAGGGGTTCGGACTGAAGCTTTCTTT
- | - | TRBJ1-2 | TRBV28 | CASRIGSRGYGYTF | TGTGCCAGCAGAATAGGTTCAAGGGGCTATGGCTACACCTTC
TRBD2 | - | TRBJ2-3 | TRBV5-1 | CASSPGAAGGGSTDTQYF | TGCGCCAGCAGCCCCGGGGCCGCAGGCGGGGGAAGCACAGATACGCAGTATTTT
TRBD1 | - | TRBJ2-2 | TRBV7-2 | CASSLVPGGSTGELFF | TGTGCCAGCAGCTTAGTTCCAGGGGGCAGCACCGGGGAGCTGTTTTTT
- | once | TRBJ2-1 | TRBV11-1 | CASSLAGRNGPGEQFF | TGTGCCAGCAGCTTAGCAGGTCGGAATGGACCGGGGGAGCAGTTCTTC
- | - | TRBJ2-7 | TRBV27 | CASSLLQQHPYRHPSSYEQYF | TGTGCCAGCAGTTTGCTACAACAACATCCGTACAGGCACCCTTCTTCCTACGAGCAGTACTTC
- | - | TRBJ1-2 | TRBV19 | CASSIGRGNYGYTF | TGTGCCAGTAGTATCGGTAGGGGAAACTATGGCTACACCTTC
- | - | TRBJ2-7 | TRBV25-1 | CASSVRSRDEQYF | TGTGCCAGCAGTGTTCGTTCCAGGGACGAGCAGTACTTC
TRBD1 | - | TRBJ1-5 | TRBV4-1 | CASSFGTAREPQHF | TGCGCCAGCAGCTTCGGGACAGCGAGGGAGCCCCAGCATTTT
- | - | TRBJ1-5 | TRBV6-1 | CASSEPHGGLSRPQHF | TGTGCCAGCAGTGAACCCCACGGGGGGCTTAGCCGGCCCCAGCATTTT
- | - | TRBJ1-1 | TRBV5-1 | CASSLDRAGGNTEAFF | TGCGCCAGCAGCTTGGACAGGGCTGGAGGGAACACTGAAGCTTTCTTT
- | - | TRBJ1-2 | TRBV2 | CASSEWQVNYGYTF | TGTGCCAGCAGTGAATGGCAGGTTAACTATGGCTACACCTTC
TRBD1 | once | TRBJ1-5 | TRBV7-4 | CASSLAAGTGNQPQHF | TGTGCCAGCAGCTTAGCGGCCGGGACAGGGAATCAGCCCCAGCATTTT
TRBD1 | - | TRBJ1-1 | TRBV27 | CASSSLDRGYCEAFF | TGTGCCAGCAGTTCACTGGACAGGGGCTATTGTGAAGCTTTCTTT
TRBD1 | - | TRBJ2-7 | TRBV9 | CASSAGGDEQYF | TGTGCCAGCAGCGCAGGGGGAGACGAGCAGTACTTC
- | - | TRBJ1-3 | TRBV4-1 | CASSLLHQGPGNTIYF | TGCGCCAGCAGCCTCTTGCACCAGGGGCCTGGAAACACCATATATTTT